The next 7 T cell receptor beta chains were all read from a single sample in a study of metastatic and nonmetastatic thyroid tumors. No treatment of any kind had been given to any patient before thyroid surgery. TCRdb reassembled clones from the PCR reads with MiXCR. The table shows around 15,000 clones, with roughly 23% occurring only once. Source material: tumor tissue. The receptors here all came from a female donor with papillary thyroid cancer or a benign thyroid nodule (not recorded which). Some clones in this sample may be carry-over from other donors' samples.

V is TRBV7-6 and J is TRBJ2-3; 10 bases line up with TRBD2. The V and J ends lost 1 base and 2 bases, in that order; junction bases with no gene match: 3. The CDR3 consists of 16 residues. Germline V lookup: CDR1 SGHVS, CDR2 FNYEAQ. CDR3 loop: CASSLGTSGLTDTQYF. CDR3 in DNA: TGTGCCAGCAGCTTAGGGACTAGCGGACTCACAGATACGCAGTATTTT.

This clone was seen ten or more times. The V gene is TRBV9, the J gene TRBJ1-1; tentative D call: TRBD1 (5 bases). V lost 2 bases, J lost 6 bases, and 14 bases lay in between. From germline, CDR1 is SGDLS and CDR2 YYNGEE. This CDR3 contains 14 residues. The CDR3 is CASSVGTLLAEAFF. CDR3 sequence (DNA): TGTGCCAGCAGCGTCGGGACGCTCCTAGCTGAAGCTTTCTTT.

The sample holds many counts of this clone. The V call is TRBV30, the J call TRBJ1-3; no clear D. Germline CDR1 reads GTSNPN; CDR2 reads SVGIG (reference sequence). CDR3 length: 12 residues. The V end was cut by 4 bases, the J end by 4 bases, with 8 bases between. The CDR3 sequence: CAWKPRGNTIYF. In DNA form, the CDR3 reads TGTGCCTGGAAACCCCGGGGAAACACCATATATTTT. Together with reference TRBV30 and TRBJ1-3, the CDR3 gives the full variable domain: SQTIHQWPATLVQPVGSPLSLECTVEGTSNPNLYWYRQAAGRGLQLLFYSVGIGQISSEVPQNLSASRPQDRQFILSSKKLLLSDSGFYLCAWKPRGNTIYFGEGSWLTVV.

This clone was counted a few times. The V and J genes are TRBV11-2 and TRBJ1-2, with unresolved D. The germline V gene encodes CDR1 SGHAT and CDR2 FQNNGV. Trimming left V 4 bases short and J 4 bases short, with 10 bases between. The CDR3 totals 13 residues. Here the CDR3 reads CASSSTSIYGYTF. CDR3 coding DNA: TGTGCCAGCAGCTCTACGTCCATCTATGGCTACACCTTC. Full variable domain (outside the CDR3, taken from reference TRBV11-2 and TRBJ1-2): EAGVAQSPRYKIIEKRQSVAFWCNPISGHATLYWYQQILGQGPKLLIQFQNNGVVDDSQLPKDRFSAERLKGVDSTLKIQPAKLEDSAVYLCASSSTSIYGYTFGSGTRLTVV.

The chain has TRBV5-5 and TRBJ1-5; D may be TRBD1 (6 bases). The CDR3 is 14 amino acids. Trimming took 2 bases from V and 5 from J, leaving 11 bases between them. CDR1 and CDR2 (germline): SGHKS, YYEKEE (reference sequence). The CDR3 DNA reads TGTGCCAGCAGCTTCAGGGACAATGATCAGCCCCAGCATTTT. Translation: CASSFRDNDQPQHF.

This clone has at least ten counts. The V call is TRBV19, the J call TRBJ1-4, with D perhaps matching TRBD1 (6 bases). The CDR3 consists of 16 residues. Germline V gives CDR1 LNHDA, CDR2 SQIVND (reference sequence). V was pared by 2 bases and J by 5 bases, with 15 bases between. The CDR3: CASSIHQGMKNEKLFF. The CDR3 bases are TGTGCCAGTAGTATACACCAGGGGATGAAGAATGAAAAACTGTTTTTT.

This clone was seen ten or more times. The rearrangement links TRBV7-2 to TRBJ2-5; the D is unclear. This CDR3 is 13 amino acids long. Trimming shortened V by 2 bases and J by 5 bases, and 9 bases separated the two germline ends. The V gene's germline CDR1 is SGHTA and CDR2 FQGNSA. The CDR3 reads CASSLSGWETQYF. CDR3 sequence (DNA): TGTGCCAGCAGCTTATCCGGTTGGGAGACCCAGTACTTC.